Shown below are 2 T cell receptor beta chains from a single sample sequenced in a study of tumor and adjacent non-tumor tissue in lung cancer. Three rounds of nested PCR, following a modified ARM-PCR protocol, produced the TCRbeta library. TCRdb itself ran the multiplex PCR reads through MiXCR, one entry per CDR3 protein. This sample has some 70,000 distinct CDR3 sequences, with approximately 71% found just once. The template was RNA from unsorted bulk tissue. Distant lung tissue was collected more than 3 cm away from the tumor edge. Input material: distant non-tumor lung tissue. The receptors here all came from a woman aged 50 to 60 with non-small cell lung cancer.

A note on this clonotype: One end of the junction does not line up with germline, which may come from a read error. This chain links TRBV12-3 or TRBV12-4 with TRBJ2-1; unclear D gene. This CDR3 has 15 residues. CDR3 residues: CVSTTLGQASNEQFF. CDR3 nucleotide sequence: TGTGTCAGCACTACCTTGGGTCAGGCAAGCAATGAGCAGTTCTTC.

Only one count was recorded for this clonotype. This may stem from a read error, because a much larger clone lies one nucleotide away. The chain recombines TRBV10-3 with TRBJ1-2; D is unresolved. The V and J ends lost 2 bases and 10 bases respectively, with 14 bases between them. The germline V gene has CDR1 ENHRY and CDR2 SYGVKD. This CDR3 comprises 13 residues. The CDR3 DNA sequence: TGTGCCATCAGTGAGACAGACCTCGGGGACTACACCTTC. Its protein is CAISETDLGDYTF.